This T cell receptor beta chain was documented in a study of Ad26.COV2.S vaccination and SARS-CoV-2 variants. Study information: Donor got 5x10^10 or 1x10^11 viral particles of Ad26.COV2.S. Study-level results: TCR breadth and depth estimates may have understated total T cell responses. Vaccine and placebo recipients had comparable breadth of non-spike TCRs.

Noted treatment: over 15 received Ad26.COV2.S at low or high dose, single or two shots; a few received placebo; per-sample allocation not given. Each sample was drawn 63 days after the first injection (of vaccine or placebo). This clone was seen a single time. The antigen is not known. Method: immunoSEQ multiplex PCR; TCRdb's copy keeps in-frame clones and lacks some. The sample has hundreds of thousands of clones, roughly nine tenths seen once. This receptor was taken from a person aged 18-60 years who received the Ad26.COV2.S COVID-19 vaccine or a placebo. The source was peripheral blood, collected in a trial of Ad26.COV2.S vaccine versus placebo.

CDR3 DNA sequence: TGTGCCAGCAGCGTAGTGTCGATGAGGTCTAGCGGGAGGATTGAGCAGTTCTTC. As protein: CASSVVSMRSSGRIEQFF. This sequence joins TRBV9 and TRBJ2-1, with 11 bases lining up with TRBD2. This CDR3 is 18 amino acids long. The V segment lost 0 bases and the J segment 9 bases; nucleotides outside the gene matches: 14. CDR1 and CDR2 (germline): SGDLS, YYNGEE.